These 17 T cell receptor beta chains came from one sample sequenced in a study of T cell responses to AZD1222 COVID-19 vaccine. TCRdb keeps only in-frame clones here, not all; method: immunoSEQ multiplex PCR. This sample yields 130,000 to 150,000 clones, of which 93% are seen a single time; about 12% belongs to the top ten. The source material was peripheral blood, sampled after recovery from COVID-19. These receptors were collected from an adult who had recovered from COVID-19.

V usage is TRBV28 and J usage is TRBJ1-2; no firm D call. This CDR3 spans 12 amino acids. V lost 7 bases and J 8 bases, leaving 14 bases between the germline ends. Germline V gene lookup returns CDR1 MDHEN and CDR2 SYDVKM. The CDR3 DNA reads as TGTGCCAGCACGCGACGGGCGGGAGGCTACACCTTC. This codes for CASTRRAGGYTF.

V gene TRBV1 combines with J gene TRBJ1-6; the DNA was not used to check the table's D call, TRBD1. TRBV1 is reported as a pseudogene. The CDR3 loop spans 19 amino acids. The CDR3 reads CTHLGIRDRGCCCSSPLHF. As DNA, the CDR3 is TGCACCCATCTCGGGATCCGGGACAGGGGGTGCTGCTGCTCTTCACCCCTCCACTTT.

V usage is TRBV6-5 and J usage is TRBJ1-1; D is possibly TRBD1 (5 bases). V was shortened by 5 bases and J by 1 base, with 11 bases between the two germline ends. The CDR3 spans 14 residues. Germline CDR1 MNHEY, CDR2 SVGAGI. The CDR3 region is CASSPLGQNTEAFF. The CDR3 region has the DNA TGTGCCAGCAGTCCCCTCGGACAGAACACTGAAGCTTTCTTT.

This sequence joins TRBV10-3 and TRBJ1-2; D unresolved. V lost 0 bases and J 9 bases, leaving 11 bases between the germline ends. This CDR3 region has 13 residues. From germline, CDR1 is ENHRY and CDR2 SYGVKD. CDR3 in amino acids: CAISESTTRSYTF. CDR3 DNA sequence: TGTGCCATCAGTGAGTCGACAACAAGGAGCTACACCTTC.

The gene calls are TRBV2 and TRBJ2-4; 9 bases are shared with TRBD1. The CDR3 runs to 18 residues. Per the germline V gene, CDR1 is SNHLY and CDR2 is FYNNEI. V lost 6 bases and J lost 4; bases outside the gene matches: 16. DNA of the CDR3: TGTGCCAGCAGCGAAAGAAGGGAGCCCGGGACAGGGAAAAACATTCAGTACTTC. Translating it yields CASSERREPGTGKNIQYF.

The CDR3 DNA reads as TGTGCCAGCAGCACCGGAGGGGAGGCAGCGGTCCACACCATATATTTT. It encodes CASSTGGEAAVHTIYF. The V and J genes are TRBV5-4 and TRBJ1-3; D might be TRBD1 (5 bases). The CDR3 has 16 amino acids. From germline, CDR1 is SGHNT and CDR2 YYREEE (reference sequence). V lost 4 bases, J lost 8 bases, and 22 bases lay in between.

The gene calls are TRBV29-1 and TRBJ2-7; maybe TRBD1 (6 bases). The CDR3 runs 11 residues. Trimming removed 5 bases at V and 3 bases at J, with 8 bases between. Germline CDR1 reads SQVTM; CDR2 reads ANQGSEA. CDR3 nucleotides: TGCAGCGTTCAACAGGGCTACGAGCAGTACTTC. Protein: CSVQQGYEQYF.

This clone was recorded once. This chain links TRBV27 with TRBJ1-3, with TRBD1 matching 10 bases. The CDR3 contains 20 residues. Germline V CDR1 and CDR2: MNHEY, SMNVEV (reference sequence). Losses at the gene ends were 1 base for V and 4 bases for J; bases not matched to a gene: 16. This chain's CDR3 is CASSLLRPPRDRGVGNTIYF. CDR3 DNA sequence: TGTGCCAGCAGTTTATTACGTCCCCCCCGGGACAGGGGTGTGGGAAACACCATATATTTT.

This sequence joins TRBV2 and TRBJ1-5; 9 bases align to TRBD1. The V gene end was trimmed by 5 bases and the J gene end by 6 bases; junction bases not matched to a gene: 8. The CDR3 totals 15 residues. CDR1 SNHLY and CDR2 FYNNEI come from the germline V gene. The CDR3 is CASSQSGQGSQPQHF. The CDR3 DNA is TGTGCCAGCAGTCAATCGGGACAGGGCAGTCAGCCCCAGCATTTT.

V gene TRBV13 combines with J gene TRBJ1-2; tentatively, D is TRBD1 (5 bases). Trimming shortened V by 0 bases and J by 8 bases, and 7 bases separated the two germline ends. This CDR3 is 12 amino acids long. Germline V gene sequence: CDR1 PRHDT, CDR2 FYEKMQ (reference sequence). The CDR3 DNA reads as TGTGCCAGCAGCTTAGGGGGACGGGGCTACACCTTC. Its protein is CASSLGGRGYTF. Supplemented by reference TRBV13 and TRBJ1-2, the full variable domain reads AAGVIQSPRHLIKEKRETATLKCYPIPRHDTVYWYQQGPGQDPQFLISFYEKMQSDKGSIPDRFSAQQFSDYHSELNMSSLELGDSALYFCASSLGGRGYTFGSGTRLTVV.

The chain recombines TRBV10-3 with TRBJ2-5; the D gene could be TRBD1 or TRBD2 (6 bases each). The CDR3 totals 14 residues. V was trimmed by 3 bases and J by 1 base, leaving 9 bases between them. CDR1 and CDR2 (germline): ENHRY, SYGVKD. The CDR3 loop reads CAISEGGSQETQYF. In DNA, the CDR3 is TGTGCCATCAGTGAAGGGGGGAGCCAAGAGACCCAGTACTTC.

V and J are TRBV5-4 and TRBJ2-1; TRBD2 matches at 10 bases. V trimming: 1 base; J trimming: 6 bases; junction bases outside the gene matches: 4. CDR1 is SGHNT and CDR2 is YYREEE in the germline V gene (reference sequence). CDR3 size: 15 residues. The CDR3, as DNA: TGTGCCAGCAGCTTGTACCTAGCGGGAGCCAATGAGCAGTTCTTC. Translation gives CASSLYLAGANEQFF.

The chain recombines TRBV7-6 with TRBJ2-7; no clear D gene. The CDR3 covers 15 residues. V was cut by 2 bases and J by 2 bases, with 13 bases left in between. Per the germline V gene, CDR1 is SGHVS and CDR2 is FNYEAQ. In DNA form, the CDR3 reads TGTGCCAGCAGCTTAAGGGATCAGCTCCCCTACGAGCAGTACTTC. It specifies CASSLRDQLPYEQYF.

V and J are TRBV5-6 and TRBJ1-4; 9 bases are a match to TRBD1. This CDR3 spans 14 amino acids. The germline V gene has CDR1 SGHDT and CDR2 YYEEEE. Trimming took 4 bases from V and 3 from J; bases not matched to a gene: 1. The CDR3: CASSGTGSNEKLFF. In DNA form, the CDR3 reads TGTGCCAGCAGCGGGACAGGGTCTAATGAAAAACTGTTTTTT.

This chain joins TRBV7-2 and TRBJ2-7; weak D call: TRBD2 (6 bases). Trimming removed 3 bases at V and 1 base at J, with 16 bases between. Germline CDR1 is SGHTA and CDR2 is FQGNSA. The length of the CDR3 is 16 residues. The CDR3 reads CASSFSRALASYEQYF. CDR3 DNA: TGTGCCAGCAGCTTTTCCCGCGCACTAGCATCCTACGAGCAGTACTTC.

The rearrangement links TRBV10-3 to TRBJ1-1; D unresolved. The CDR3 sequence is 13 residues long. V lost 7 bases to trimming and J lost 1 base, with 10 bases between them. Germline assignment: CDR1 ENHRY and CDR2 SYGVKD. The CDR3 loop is CAIKAPANTEAFF. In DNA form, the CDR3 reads TGTGCCATCAAAGCCCCGGCGAACACTGAAGCTTTCTTT.

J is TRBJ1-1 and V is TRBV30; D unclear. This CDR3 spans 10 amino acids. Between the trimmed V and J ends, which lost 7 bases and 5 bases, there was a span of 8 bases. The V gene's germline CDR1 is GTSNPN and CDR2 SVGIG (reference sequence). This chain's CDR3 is CASPGTEAFF. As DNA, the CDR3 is TGTGCCTCGCCGGGGACTGAAGCTTTCTTT.